These 8 T cell receptor beta chains share one sample of origin, sequenced in a study of glioma-infiltrating T cells. TCR alpha and beta CDR3 regions were amplified from RNA using iRepertoire nested multiplex PCR. Each CDR3 protein is one row after TCRdb ran MiXCR on the multiplex PCR reads. This sample has approximately 110,000 distinct CDR3 sequences; less than 30% occur once, and the top ten carry approximately 35%. The sequenced material came from glioma tissue, nonneoplastic brain tissue, or PBMCs (not recorded which). Receptors were obtained from a human donor with low-grade glioma or glioblastoma, undergoing nonglioma brain surgery, or in good health (not recorded which).

Many counts were recorded for this clonotype. The V and J genes are TRBV28 and TRBJ1-2, with D hard to call. This CDR3 has 11 residues. V lost 3 bases, J lost 8 bases, and 7 bases lay in between. Germline V gives CDR1 MDHEN, CDR2 SYDVKM. As DNA, the CDR3 is TGTGCCAGCAGTTTTAATCGGGGCTACACCTTC. It encodes CASSFNRGYTF.

This chain links TRBV4-3 with TRBJ2-7, with TRBD1 as a possible D gene (5 bases). The V end lost 1 base, the J end lost 1 base, and 17 bases lay between the germline ends. Germline V gene data show CDR1 as LGHNA and CDR2 as YSLEER. CDR3 length equals 17 residues. CDR3 residues: CASSQAWPTAFSYEQYF. The CDR3 nucleotides read TGCGCCAGCAGCCAAGCTTGGCCGACAGCTTTTTCCTACGAGCAGTACTTC.

This clonotype has more than one count but fewer than ten. The chain has TRBV10-2 and TRBJ1-2; 9 bases fit TRBD1. The J segment lost 0 bases and the V segment lost 7 bases, leaving 3 bases of the junction unmatched. The CDR3 runs to 14 residues. Germline CDR1 is WSHSY and CDR2 is SAAADI. CDR3 protein: CASKQGATNYGYTF. In DNA, the CDR3 is TGCGCCAGCAAACAGGGGGCTACTAACTATGGCTACACCTTC.

This clonotype was found many times. The genes are TRBV7-9 and TRBJ1-1, with D perhaps matching TRBD1 (5 bases). The CDR3 loop spans 15 amino acids. Germline CDR1 and CDR2: SEHNR and FQNEAQ (reference sequence). Trimming shortened V by 2 bases and J by 11 bases, and 21 bases separated the two germline ends. The CDR3 DNA is TGTGCCAGCAGCTTACGCGACGCCACAGGAGAGGATGCTTTCTTT. The encoded protein is CASSLRDATGEDAFF.

In its sample, this clonotype was seen many times. This rearrangement joins TRBV4-1 to TRBJ1-2; D call uncertain. Germline lookup yields CDR1 MGHRA and CDR2 YSYEKL. V was shortened by 0 bases and J by 1 base, with 9 bases between the two germline ends. The CDR3 loop spans 15 amino acids. The CDR3 sequence: CASSQDRVLNYGYTF. The CDR3 DNA reads as TGCGCCAGCAGCCAAGATCGGGTTCTTAACTATGGCTACACCTTC.

With regard to this clonotype: The conserved closing phenylalanine or tryptophan is absent in this CDR3, likely reflecting a read error. This sequence joins TRBV6-6 and TRBJ2-3; no firm D call. Germline-derived CDR1 and CDR2 are MNHNY and SVGAGI (reference sequence). There are 12 residues in the CDR3. The chain's CDR3 is CPSSPTEDTQYH. CDR3 sequence (DNA): TGTCCCAGCAGCCCGACCGAAGATACGCAGTATCAT.

This clonotype was found many times. The chain employs TRBV10-1 and TRBJ2-1, with TRBD2 matching over 14 bases. The J segment lost 8 bases and the V segment lost 0 bases, leaving 3 bases of the junction unmatched. The CDR3 contains 16 residues. Germline V gene data show CDR1 as WNHNN and CDR2 as SYGVQD (reference sequence). CDR3 in DNA: TGCGCCAGCAGTGAGTCAGGGACTAGCGGGAGCCATGAGCAGTTCTTC. Amino acid sequence: CASSESGTSGSHEQFF.

This clonotype was recorded a few times. The V call is TRBV5-1, the J call TRBJ2-1; 9 bases map to TRBD1. The CDR3 length is 15 residues. V lost 4 bases to trimming and J lost 3 bases; unmatched junction nucleotides: 5. The germline gives CDR1 SGHRS, CDR2 YFSETQ. The CDR3 is CASSISGQGYNEQFF. The DNA for the CDR3 is TGCGCCAGCAGCATATCGGGACAGGGCTACAATGAGCAGTTCTTC.